This T cell receptor beta chain was found in a study of blood T cells in healthy people across ages. Whole-study context: About one barcoded beta molecule per two T cells was captured by template switching.

Researchers isolated at least 6 million PBMCs per sample. With a J-beta primer mix and a sample-barcoded 5' primer, a second PCR ran 7 to 11 cycles. Each single sample gave us at least 2.5 million CDR3-containing paired-end reads. TCRdb called the 5' RACE reads again in MiXCR, with one record for every CDR3 protein. This table has fewer than 2 million distinct CDR3 sequences, approximately 40% appearing once. CDR1 KGHSH and CDR2 LQKENI come from the germline V gene. CDR3 length equals 16 residues. Trimming took off 3 bases at V and 4 bases at J, with 16 bases between the two ends. This clonotype showed up just a few times.

Sequenced material: blood. The sequence was collected from a human donor in good health. The chain employs TRBV18 and TRBJ2-1; weak D call: TRBD1 (6 bases). The CDR3 spells CASSPLRSGTYNEQFF. The CDR3 region has the DNA TGTGCCAGCTCACCCCTCCGGTCAGGGACATACAATGAGCAGTTCTTC.